This T cell receptor (beta chain) is from a study of long-term antiretroviral therapy in people with HIV (dated by TCRdb to 2022 to 2024). About the full investigation: The earliest samples were collected approximately a decade before the 2015 WHO recommendation for immediate ART, a period when ART was typically delayed until CD4 counts fell. Among the approximately 27 participants with HIV, more than ten were female. A total of fewer than 250 cryopreserved PBMC samples came from around 30 adults with confirmed HIV infection and were collected serially over a mean of roughly six years (range 1-12). Test extractions of a monoclonal T-cell line alongside a few dozen polyclonal samples showed no cross-contamination during QIAcube processing. A retrospective serial study tested whether changes in peripheral blood TRB repertoire composition and diversity were associated with ART initiation and durable HIV suppression.

A remark on this clone: This receptor's antigen is unknown. One base away there is no much larger clone; base qualities are not given.

The immunoSEQ hsTCRB v3.0 assay was used at survey level resolution for TRB variable region sequencing. The target sequencing depth for TRB was roughly 35,000-55,000 T-cell genomes per sample. An Illumina MiSeq with a v3 150-cycle kit was used to sequence the pooled TRB libraries. Per the source publication's procedure: Repertoire analysis was performed in R inside a reproducible Nextflow workflow that covered QC, data transformation and analysis. LymphoSeq2, an R package for exploring AIRR-Seq data, was used to implement custom analyses. Four samples yielding fewer than 5000 total TRB sequences were excluded, leaving 150 to 200 analyzed HIV repertoires. Among the 180 to 200 retained HIV repertoires, 59 were collected before ART initiation and 120 to 130 were collected after ART initiation. Repertoires were downsampled to 5000 TRB nucleotide sequences, and summary statistics were averaged over 100 downsampling iterations. Only TRB sequences with CDR3 regions of at least seven amino acids were retained for analysis. A Shannon entropy-derived clonality score and the Gini coefficient were used to measure diversity. In repertoire networks, the top 5000 CDR3 amino acid sequences were linked whenever an edit distance of one separated two sequences. For TRB CDR3 amino acid sequences, GLIPH2 was used to predict antigen specificity groups and MHC restriction. CDR3 amino acid sequences were matched against VDJdb and McPAS-TCR to flag known CMV, EBV, HIV or tissue antigen associations. Pre-ART, post-ART and control groups were compared with Wilcoxon signed-rank tests and Holm-Bonferroni correction. TCRdb's version of the immuneACCESS table is confined to in-frame rearrangements and falls short of the full clone set. An unresolved V gene accounts for under half of the shortfall where checked; the remainder is of unknown origin. V, J and clone size are taken as reported in that table, and D and trimming were inferred from the DNA itself. The sample has about 25,000 clones on record, roughly 93% of them singletons. The ten largest clonotypes hold approximately 8.5% of the sample.

Sequences SEHNR (CDR1) and FQNEAQ (CDR2) are obtained from the germline V gene (reference sequence). The junction carries 12 bases between V and J, which are trimmed by 5 bases and 2 bases respectively. From cysteine to phenylalanine, the CDR3 is 15 amino acids long. Only the CDR3 region is kept as DNA, spanning 45 bases read in frame from base 1. The investigation overall reported the following: Expanded TRB clones identified before ART initiation dominated the repertoire across all time points, though the dominance fluctuated and decreased in many PLHIV after ART. Starting ART was linked to a significant rise in TRB diversity, yet even after long-term ART the diversity remained significantly lower than in transplant donor controls. Since PBMC availability was limited, sequencing covered only the TCR beta chain, with no alpha chain pairing. The samples span the years 2004 to 2017, and the ART regimens used at that time may not be as effective as current regimens. No data were available on ART adherence, viral resistance or therapy changes, limiting inferences about post-ART repertoire changes. Compared with controls, HIV repertoires had narrower CDR3 length ranges, and the network structure pointed to an antigen-experienced repertoire that shifted only slightly toward naive after ART. Because pre-ART samples had limited cell numbers, unsorted PBMC were profiled rather than sorted CD4+ and CD8+ T cells.

Participants were included only if at least one PBMC sample before ART initiation and at least two post-ART samples were available. Every participant with HIV received treatment in the United States of America. Cryopreserved samples of about 0.9-11 million PBMC were thawed and washed before DNA extraction. At the time of the earliest PBMC sample for each participant with HIV, ages ranged from 23 to 54 years. PBMC samples were contributed by each participant from 1-4 timepoints before ART initiation and 2-8 timepoints after ART initiation, with a median of 7 samples. For every participant, serial HIV viral load, CD4+ T-cell count, ART history and demographic data were obtained. Using a Qiagen kit on a QIAcube, genomic DNA was extracted from unsorted PBMC, with samples processed in batches of 12.

Sequencing was performed on unsorted PBMCs, taken 7.6 years after starting antiretroviral therapy. The TCR was taken from a woman aged 40 to 50 with HIV. The receptor chain draws on TRBV7-9 and TRBJ1-4, with a weak D call of TRBD1 (5 bases match). The nucleotide sequence is TGTGCCAGCAGCCCACCCCGGGACACTAATGAAAAACTGTTTTTT. It is translated as CASSPPRDTNEKLFF.